Here is one T cell receptor beta chain with its context. Its specificity is unknown. This sample stems from a study of Ad26.COV2.S vaccination and SARS-CoV-2 variants. As for the study in general: Ad26.COV2.S was injected intramuscularly once or twice, 56 days apart. Findings and caveats of the study: Possible underestimation of total T cell responses by the TCR breadth and depth analyses was noted. Placebo recipients and vaccine recipients were similar in non-spike TCR breadth.

Specified treatment: 19 received Ad26.COV2.S at low or high dose, single or two shots; about 5 received placebo; per-sample allocation not given. Each sample was drawn 63 days after the first injection (of vaccine or placebo). There are 15 residues in the CDR3. Trimming removed 5 bases at V and 4 bases at J, with 16 bases between. Looked up from germline, CDR1 is SGHTA and CDR2 is FQGNSA. Sequenced by immunoSEQ multiplex PCR; TCRdb stores in-frame clones only, minus some. In the table there are around 340,000 clones, approximately 90% of which are singletons. The sample was peripheral blood, taken in a trial of Ad26.COV2.S vaccine versus placebo. The TCR was taken from a person between 18 and 65 years old who received the Ad26.COV2.S COVID-19 vaccine or a placebo. The chain is built from TRBV7-2 and TRBJ2-3; possibly TRBD1 for D (7 bases). CDR3 amino acids: CASSPGGQVADTQYF. The CDR3 region has the DNA TGTGCCAGCAGCCCAGGGGGGCAGGTGGCAGATACGCAGTATTTT.